This T cell receptor (beta chain) was sequenced during a study of blood T cell repertoires in COVID-19. In the study overall: The analysed material was cDNA or gDNA that came from T cells, B-cell-depleted T cells, or PBMCs.

Participant ages covered about 18 to 100 years across about two dozen US areas. Cohorts were based on clinical histories the participants reported. Profiled with immunoSEQ multiplex PCR; TCRdb holds only in-frame clones, not every one. The sample records approximately 490,000 clones, around nine tenths being singletons. The receptor was derived from an older woman who had recovered from COVID-19. The sample was PBMCs or T cells enriched from blood (not recorded which).

The CDR3 reads CASSIVTDNSPLHF. CDR3 nucleotides: TGTGCCAGTAGTATTGTAACAGATAATTCACCCCTCCACTTT. The rearrangement links TRBV19 to TRBJ1-6; D not resolved. The V and J ends lost 3 bases and 5 bases respectively, with 8 bases between them. CDR1 and CDR2 (germline): LNHDA, SQIVND (reference sequence). The CDR3 extends over 14 amino acids.